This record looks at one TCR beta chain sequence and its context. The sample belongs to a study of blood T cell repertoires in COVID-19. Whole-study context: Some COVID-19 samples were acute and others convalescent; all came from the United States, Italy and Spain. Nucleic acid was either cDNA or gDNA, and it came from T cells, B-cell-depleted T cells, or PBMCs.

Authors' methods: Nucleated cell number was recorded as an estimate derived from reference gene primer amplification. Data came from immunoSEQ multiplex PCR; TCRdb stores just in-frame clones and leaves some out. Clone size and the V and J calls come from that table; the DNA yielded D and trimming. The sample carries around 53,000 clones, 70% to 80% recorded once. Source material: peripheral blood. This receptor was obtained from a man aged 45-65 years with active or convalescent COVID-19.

The CDR3, as DNA: TGTGCCAGCAGCATGAAGGGGGAATGGAACACTGAAGCTTTCTTT. This translates into CASSMKGEWNTEAFF. The V and J genes are TRBV7-9 and TRBJ1-1; possible D gene TRBD1, 6 bases. The CDR3 contains 15 residues. V gave up 5 bases and J gave up 1 base, with 14 bases separating them. CDR1 SEHNR and CDR2 FQNEAQ come from the germline V gene (reference sequence).